The 10 T cell receptor beta chains in this list originate from one sample, sequenced in a study of OX40 agonist ivuxolimab in advanced cancers. Sequencing used immunoSEQ multiplex PCR; TCRdb keeps in-frame clones, though not all of them. The sample contains roughly 90,000 clones, approximately 90% of which appear only once. This sample comprised CD4+ or CD8+ T cells sorted from blood, obtained in a trial of the OX40 agonist ivuxolimab. Receptor source: an adult with an advanced solid tumor such as melanoma, head and neck, liver or kidney cancer.

This clone appeared a single time. J is TRBJ2-3 and V is TRBV7-3; D is perhaps TRBD1 or TRBD2 (5 bases each). Germline lookup yields CDR1 SGHTA and CDR2 FQGTGA. CDR3 length: 13 residues. The ends were cut back, 6 bases at V and 2 bases at J, with 9 bases in the middle. This CDR3 reads CASSSGTTDTQYF. The CDR3 region has the DNA TGTGCCAGCAGTTCCGGGACCACAGATACGCAGTATTTT.

The V and J genes are TRBV30 and TRBJ2-1; D is ambiguous. The CDR3 extends over 13 amino acids. With 0 bases removed from V and 9 bases from J, the gap between germline ends came to 12 bases. Germline V lookup: CDR1 GTSNPN, CDR2 SVGIG (reference sequence). The CDR3, as DNA: TGTGCCTGGAGTGTATCTGGGATTGGTGAGCAGTTCTTC. Protein: CAWSVSGIGEQFF.

This clone was observed once. The CDR3 loop is CASSQDLGAYEQYF. The CDR3 DNA is TGCGCCAGCAGCCAAGATTTGGGGGCCTACGAGCAGTACTTC. The gene calls are TRBV4-3 and TRBJ2-7; D is perhaps TRBD1 or TRBD2 (5 bases each). CDR3 length: 14 amino acids. CDR1 LGHNA and CDR2 YSLEER come from the germline V gene. Trimming shortened V by 0 bases and J by 2 bases, and 8 bases separated the two germline ends.

As concerns this clone: Different DNA sequences within this sample yield the same CDR3. The chain joins TRBV7-2 to TRBJ2-7; no clear D gene. V gave up 5 bases and J gave up 2 bases, with 4 bases separating them. From germline, CDR1 is SGHTA and CDR2 FQGNSA. The CDR3 is made up of 11 amino acids. DNA for the CDR3: TGTGCCAGCAGCGAAGCCTACGAGCAGTACTTC. Protein product: CASSEAYEQYF.

The chain is built from TRBV6-6 and TRBJ1-2; 8 bases match TRBD1. Germline values: CDR1 MNHNY, CDR2 SVGAGI (reference sequence). The CDR3 covers 15 residues. V gave up 3 bases and J gave up 8 bases; unmatched junction bases: 11. The CDR3 here is CASSYGTDRAVGYTF. DNA for the CDR3: TGTGCCAGCAGTTATGGCACGGACAGGGCTGTAGGCTACACCTTC.

The chain joins TRBV5-1 to TRBJ1-2, with 8 bases fitting TRBD1. V dropped 3 bases and J dropped 7; count of bases not matched to a gene: 2. The CDR3 has 12 amino acids. Germline-derived CDR1 and CDR2 are SGHRS and YFSETQ. CDR3 residues: CASSSGTGGYTF. The CDR3 DNA reads TGCGCCAGCAGCTCTGGGACAGGTGGCTACACCTTC.

J is TRBJ2-7 and V is TRBV14; D ambiguous. V lost 3 bases and J 2 bases, leaving 14 bases between the germline ends. Germline-derived CDR1 and CDR2 are SGHDN and FVKESK. This CDR3 is built from 15 residues. CDR3 protein: CASSQRPQYTYEQYF. The CDR3 DNA reads as TGTGCCAGCAGCCAGCGGCCCCAATACACCTACGAGCAGTACTTC.

The CDR3 reads CASSRNPRGVHGYTF. The CDR3 nucleotides are TGTGCCAGCAGTCGCAACCCCAGGGGTGTACATGGCTACACCTTC. The rearrangement links TRBV6-6 to TRBJ1-2; D is perhaps TRBD1 (6 bases). V shed 5 bases and J shed 6 bases, with 19 bases lying between them. The CDR3 loop spans 15 amino acids. Germline lookup yields CDR1 MNHNY and CDR2 SVGAGI (reference sequence).

The table lists this clone with a few counts. The rearrangement joins TRBV6-5 to TRBJ1-1, with a weak D call TRBD1 (5 bases). V was pared by 4 bases and J by 5 bases, with 8 bases between. The CDR3 length is 12 residues. The germline V gene encodes CDR1 MNHEY and CDR2 SVGAGI. The CDR3 is CASSSEGTEAFF. In nucleotides, the CDR3 is TGTGCCAGCAGTTCCGAGGGGACTGAAGCTTTCTTT.

The V call is TRBV10-3, the J call TRBJ2-1; 12 bases agree with TRBD2. Losses at the gene ends were 10 bases for V and 5 bases for J; bases not matched to a gene: 9. The germline V gene encodes CDR1 ENHRY and CDR2 SYGVKD. This CDR3 spans 15 amino acids. In DNA, the CDR3 is TGTGCCACCTACTCTAGCGGGAGGGAGAACAATGAGCAGTTCTTC. It encodes CATYSSGRENNEQFF.